A selection of T cell receptor beta chains follows, all from one sample in a study of response to subunit inactivated influenza vaccine. From the RT-PCR reads, TCRdb called clonotypes with MiXCR, one entry per CDR3 protein. This sample carries roughly 760,000 distinct CDR3 sequences, 21% of them seen once, and the ten largest clones take about 9.4%. This specimen consisted of PBMCs from blood, obtained roughly 5 days after vaccination. The receptors derive from a man aged 45-65 years who received an inactivated influenza vaccine. Both conserved end residues are part of each CDR3. The D gene is left open where the match is weak. Some rows mark clone size as missing; the rest say once, few, many or name a class of expanded clone.

d_gene: TRBD2; v_gene: TRBV20-1; abundance: NA; j_gene: TRBJ2-3; CDR3aa: CSARGLGGGASVPDTQYF; CDR3nt: TGCAGTGCTAGAGGTCTGGGCGGGGGAGCAAGTGTTCCAGATACGCAGTATTTT
d_gene: TRBD2; v_gene: TRBV7-8; abundance: NA; j_gene: TRBJ2-2; CDR3aa: CASSLRVAGPNTGELFF; CDR3nt: TGTGCCAGCAGCCTGAGGGTAGCGGGTCCGAACACCGGGGAGCTGTTTTTT
d_gene: TRBD2; v_gene: TRBV10-3; abundance: many; j_gene: TRBJ2-3; CDR3aa: CAISETSGGVKGDTQYF; CDR3nt: TGTGCCATCAGTGAGACTAGCGGGGGCGTTAAAGGAGATACGCAGTATTTT
d_gene: TRBD2; v_gene: TRBV20-1; abundance: many; j_gene: TRBJ2-7; CDR3aa: CSASGLADSSYEQYF; CDR3nt: TGCAGTGCTAGTGGGCTAGCGGATAGCTCCTACGAGCAGTACTTC
d_gene: NA; v_gene: TRBV11-2; abundance: NA; j_gene: TRBJ2-2; CDR3aa: CASSFGSYTGELFF; CDR3nt: TGTGCCAGCAGCTTCGGGAGCTACACCGGGGAGCTGTTTTTT
d_gene: TRBD2; v_gene: TRBV20-1; abundance: few; j_gene: TRBJ2-5; CDR3aa: CSANGLAAGQETQYF; CDR3nt: TGCAGTGCTAACGGACTAGCTGCAGGTCAAGAGACCCAGTACTTC
d_gene: NA; v_gene: TRBV10-2; abundance: NA; j_gene: TRBJ1-5; CDR3aa: CATQRATGNTNQPQHF; CDR3nt: TGCGCCACCCAAAGGGCGACAGGAAACACCAATCAGCCCCAGCATTTT
d_gene: TRBD2; v_gene: TRBV27; abundance: few; j_gene: TRBJ2-3; CDR3aa: CASSLWLAGPTDTQYF; CDR3nt: TGTGCCAGCAGTTTATGGTTAGCGGGGCCCACAGATACGCAGTATTTT
d_gene: NA; v_gene: TRBV6-5; abundance: NA; j_gene: TRBJ1-5; CDR3aa: CASSSDSYNQPQHF; CDR3nt: TGTGCCAGCAGTTCCGACAGTTACAATCAGCCCCAGCATTTT
d_gene: TRBD2; v_gene: TRBV7-2; abundance: NA; j_gene: TRBJ2-3; CDR3aa: CASSLVPAGGSTDTQYF; CDR3nt: TGTGCCAGCAGCTTAGTCCCAGCGGGGGGGAGCACAGATACGCAGTATTTT
d_gene: NA; v_gene: TRBV24-1; abundance: NA; j_gene: TRBJ2-1; CDR3aa: CATSDPLAAYNEQFF; CDR3nt: TGTGCCACCAGTGACCCTCTAGCTGCCTACAATGAGCAGTTCTTC
d_gene: NA; v_gene: TRBV4-3; abundance: NA; j_gene: TRBJ2-2; CDR3aa: CASSQGVDGSNTGELFF; CDR3nt: TGCGCCAGCAGCCAAGGGGTGGACGGGTCGAACACCGGGGAGCTGTTTTTT
d_gene: NA; v_gene: TRBV20-1; abundance: NA; j_gene: TRBJ2-1; CDR3aa: CSAVPDRYAVGEQFF; CDR3nt: TGCAGTGCTGTCCCCGACAGGTATGCGGTCGGTGAGCAGTTCTTC
d_gene: NA; v_gene: TRBV3-1; abundance: few; j_gene: TRBJ2-7; CDR3aa: CASSQGLTSISYEQYF; CDR3nt: TGTGCCAGCAGCCAGGGGTTGACTAGTATATCCTACGAGCAGTACTTC
d_gene: NA; v_gene: TRBV29-1; abundance: NA; j_gene: TRBJ1-2; CDR3aa: CSVVKREAGYTF; CDR3nt: TGCAGCGTTGTGAAGAGGGAGGCTGGCTACACCTTC
d_gene: TRBD1; v_gene: TRBV7-2; abundance: many; j_gene: TRBJ1-6; CDR3aa: CASSLGTGTSPLHF; CDR3nt: TGTGCCAGCAGCCTTGGGACAGGGACTTCACCCCTCCACTTT
d_gene: NA; v_gene: TRBV10-3; abundance: NA; j_gene: TRBJ1-6; CDR3aa: CAISEFGVRGDSPLHF; CDR3nt: TGTGCCATCAGTGAGTTTGGCGTACGGGGAGATTCACCCCTCCACTTT
d_gene: NA; v_gene: TRBV7-2; abundance: few; j_gene: TRBJ2-3; CDR3aa: CASSSAGTVRSDTQYF; CDR3nt: TGTGCCAGCAGCTCCGCGGGGACAGTCAGATCAGATACGCAGTATTTT
d_gene: NA; v_gene: TRBV7-8; abundance: few; j_gene: TRBJ2-1; CDR3aa: CASSPRTDSYNEQFF; CDR3nt: TGTGCCAGCAGCCCGAGGACAGATTCCTACAATGAGCAGTTCTTC
d_gene: NA; v_gene: TRBV7-6; abundance: NA; j_gene: TRBJ2-7; CDR3aa: CASSSSGTNAHEQYF; CDR3nt: TGTGCCAGCAGCTCCTCCGGGACAAATGCCCACGAGCAGTACTTC
d_gene: NA; v_gene: TRBV20-1; abundance: many; j_gene: TRBJ1-4; CDR3aa: CSAFWGEGEKLFF; CDR3nt: TGCAGTGCCTTCTGGGGGGAAGGTGAAAAACTGTTTTTT
d_gene: TRBD2; v_gene: TRBV29-1; abundance: NA; j_gene: TRBJ2-3; CDR3aa: CSVFPAGGHTDSQYF; CDR3nt: TGCAGCGTTTTCCCAGCGGGGGGCCACACAGATTCGCAGTATTTT
d_gene: TRBD2; v_gene: TRBV2; abundance: many; j_gene: TRBJ2-1; CDR3aa: CASSPLAGGGNEQFF; CDR3nt: TGTGCCAGCAGTCCTCTAGCGGGGGGGGGCAATGAGCAGTTCTTC
d_gene: TRBD2; v_gene: TRBV4-2; abundance: few; j_gene: TRBJ2-2; CDR3aa: CASSQESLAGALRTGELFF; CDR3nt: TGTGCCAGCAGCCAAGAGTCCCTAGCGGGGGCCCTCCGCACCGGGGAGCTGTTTTTT
d_gene: NA; v_gene: TRBV21-1; abundance: NA; j_gene: TRBJ2-2; CDR3aa: CASSETSGSTGELFF; CDR3nt: TGTGCCAGCAGCGAGACTAGCGGGAGCACCGGGGAGCTGTTTTTT
d_gene: NA; v_gene: TRBV5-1; abundance: NA; j_gene: TRBJ2-2; CDR3aa: CASSLALAGKTGELFF; CDR3nt: TGCGCCAGCAGCTTGGCCTTGGCAGGAAAGACCGGGGAGCTGTTTTTT
d_gene: NA; v_gene: TRBV18; abundance: few; j_gene: TRBJ1-1; CDR3aa: CASSPASTNTEAFF; CDR3nt: TGTGCCAGCTCCCCTGCGTCGACGAACACTGAAGCTTTCTTT
d_gene: NA; v_gene: TRBV11-2; abundance: few; j_gene: TRBJ2-1; CDR3aa: CASSLGTYTHNEQFF; CDR3nt: TGTGCCAGCAGCCTCGGGACGTATACTCACAATGAGCAGTTCTTC
d_gene: NA; v_gene: TRBV21-1; abundance: NA; j_gene: TRBJ2-7; CDR3aa: CASSKDRVVPAEGLREQYF; CDR3nt: TGTGCCAGCAGCAAAGACAGGGTTGTACCCGCTGAAGGCCTACGAGAGCAGTACTTC
d_gene: TRBD2; v_gene: TRBV28; abundance: NA; j_gene: TRBJ2-7; CDR3aa: CASSNPPGLAGVVGSYEQYF; CDR3nt: TGTGCCAGCAGCAATCCTCCGGGACTAGCGGGAGTCGTAGGGTCCTACGAGCAGTACTTC
d_gene: NA; v_gene: TRBV15; abundance: many; j_gene: TRBJ1-2; CDR3aa: CATSRDLAGNYGYTF; CDR3nt: TGTGCCACCAGCAGAGATTTAGCGGGAAACTATGGCTACACCTTC
d_gene: NA; v_gene: TRBV20-1; abundance: few; j_gene: TRBJ2-1; CDR3aa: CSARQGGSYNEQFF; CDR3nt: TGCAGTGCTAGACAGGGTGGGTCCTACAATGAGCAGTTCTTC
d_gene: NA; v_gene: TRBV24-1; abundance: NA; j_gene: TRBJ1-2; CDR3aa: CATSDSDYGYTF; CDR3nt: TGTGCCACCAGTGATTCTGACTATGGCTACACCTTC
d_gene: NA; v_gene: TRBV5-1; abundance: NA; j_gene: TRBJ1-1; CDR3aa: CASSPIQGRAFF; CDR3nt: TGCGCCAGCAGCCCTATTCAGGGGCGAGCTTTCTTT
d_gene: TRBD2; v_gene: TRBV7-3; abundance: few; j_gene: TRBJ2-1; CDR3aa: CASSLAGGSPGEQFF; CDR3nt: TGTGCCAGCAGCTTAGCGGGAGGTTCCCCCGGTGAGCAGTTCTTC
d_gene: TRBD1; v_gene: TRBV6-2/TRBV6-3; abundance: NA; j_gene: TRBJ2-5; CDR3aa: CASSTTGTGRETQYF; CDR3nt: TGTGCCAGCAGTACCACCGGGACAGGGCGGGAGACCCAGTACTTC
d_gene: TRBD2; v_gene: TRBV12-3/TRBV12-4; abundance: many; j_gene: TRBJ2-4; CDR3aa: CASSLEGTRGLIQYF; CDR3nt: TGTGCCAGCAGTTTAGAGGGGACTAGGGGTCTCATTCAGTACTTC
d_gene: NA; v_gene: TRBV7-2; abundance: NA; j_gene: TRBJ1-1; CDR3aa: CASSQTPEAFF; CDR3nt: TGTGCCAGCAGCCAGACACCAGAAGCTTTCTTT
d_gene: NA; v_gene: TRBV15; abundance: NA; j_gene: TRBJ1-2; CDR3aa: CATSRDRAASYYGYTF; CDR3nt: TGTGCCACCAGCAGAGATAGGGCAGCCTCTTACTATGGCTACACCTTC
d_gene: NA; v_gene: TRBV7-2; abundance: NA; j_gene: TRBJ1-1; CDR3aa: CASSLSTPTEAFF; CDR3nt: TGTGCCAGCAGCTTATCGACTCCCACTGAAGCTTTCTTT
d_gene: TRBD2; v_gene: TRBV27; abundance: NA; j_gene: TRBJ2-2; CDR3aa: CASRLAGATGELFF; CDR3nt: TGTGCCAGCAGACTAGCGGGGGCCACCGGGGAGCTGTTTTTT
d_gene: TRBD2; v_gene: TRBV4-3; abundance: few; j_gene: TRBJ2-2; CDR3aa: CASSWSAGGITGELFF; CDR3nt: TGCGCCAGCAGCTGGTCGGCGGGAGGGATCACCGGGGAGCTGTTTTTT
d_gene: TRBD1; v_gene: TRBV30; abundance: NA; j_gene: TRBJ2-7; CDR3aa: CAWSLDRDYEQYF; CDR3nt: TGTGCCTGGAGTCTGGACAGGGACTACGAGCAGTACTTC
d_gene: TRBD2; v_gene: TRBV7-2; abundance: few; j_gene: TRBJ2-3; CDR3aa: CASSLVSGVWNTQYF; CDR3nt: TGTGCCAGCAGCTTAGTTAGCGGGGTGTGGAATACGCAGTATTTT
d_gene: TRBD1; v_gene: TRBV10-3; abundance: few; j_gene: TRBJ1-1; CDR3aa: CAIRLGTGNTEAFF; CDR3nt: TGTGCCATCAGGCTAGGGACAGGGAACACTGAAGCTTTCTTT
d_gene: TRBD1; v_gene: TRBV12-3/TRBV12-4; abundance: few; j_gene: TRBJ1-6; CDR3aa: CASGNRGADSPLHF; CDR3nt: TGTGCCAGCGGTAACAGGGGGGCTGATTCACCCCTCCACTTT
d_gene: NA; v_gene: TRBV6-5; abundance: NA; j_gene: TRBJ2-3; CDR3aa: CASSYSRVDTQYF; CDR3nt: TGTGCCAGCAGTTACTCGAGGGTTGATACGCAGTATTTT
d_gene: TRBD1; v_gene: TRBV10-2; abundance: NA; j_gene: TRBJ1-5; CDR3aa: CASSPTGGFGQPQHF; CDR3nt: TGCGCCAGCAGCCCGACAGGGGGCTTCGGTCAGCCCCAGCATTTT
d_gene: TRBD2; v_gene: TRBV4-3; abundance: many; j_gene: TRBJ2-1; CDR3aa: CASSQSTSPHEQFF; CDR3nt: TGCGCCAGCAGCCAGTCGACTAGCCCACATGAGCAGTTCTTC
d_gene: NA; v_gene: TRBV12-3/TRBV12-4; abundance: NA; j_gene: TRBJ2-1; CDR3aa: CASAAEGSYNEQFF; CDR3nt: TGTGCCAGCGCAGCGGAAGGGAGCTACAATGAGCAGTTCTTC
d_gene: NA; v_gene: TRBV20-1; abundance: NA; j_gene: TRBJ2-7; CDR3aa: CSAYRNEQYF; CDR3nt: TGCAGTGCTTACAGGAACGAGCAGTACTTC
d_gene: TRBD2; v_gene: TRBV20-1; abundance: few; j_gene: TRBJ2-1; CDR3aa: CSGTPGLAGDRQFF; CDR3nt: TGCAGTGGTACCCCGGGACTAGCGGGGGACCGGCAGTTCTTC
d_gene: NA; v_gene: TRBV3-1; abundance: NA; j_gene: TRBJ2-6; CDR3aa: CASSHRKDSSGANVLTF; CDR3nt: TGTGCCAGCAGCCATCGTAAAGACAGCTCTGGGGCCAACGTCCTGACTTTC
d_gene: NA; v_gene: TRBV7-9; abundance: NA; j_gene: TRBJ2-1; CDR3aa: CASSLQRAEQFF; CDR3nt: TGTGCCAGCAGCTTACAACGAGCTGAGCAGTTCTTC
d_gene: NA; v_gene: TRBV5-5; abundance: NA; j_gene: TRBJ2-5; CDR3aa: CASSWEGVNQETQYF; CDR3nt: TGTGCCAGCAGCTGGGAAGGGGTAAACCAAGAGACCCAGTACTTC
d_gene: NA; v_gene: TRBV4-3; abundance: few; j_gene: TRBJ2-2; CDR3aa: CASSQEVVNRPANTGELFF; CDR3nt: TGCGCCAGCAGCCAAGAAGTGGTGAACAGACCCGCGAACACCGGGGAGCTGTTTTTT